This TCR beta chain was profiled in a study of cytomegalovirus exposure and HLA in healthy donors. General study results and limits: Most sequenced TCRs were rare (though some public TCRs occurred in many donors). Presence/absence analyses rested on an assumption that sequencing depth was roughly uniform across donors.

As regards this clone: What it binds is unknown.

PCR involved 60 Vbeta and 13 Jbeta primers. Produced via immunoSEQ multiplex PCR; TCRdb's table is partial and in-frame only. The profile shows about 130,000 clones, over 75% of them singletons. This TCR came from a young man in good health and CMV-seronegative. The sample consisted of PBMCs.

The DNA for the CDR3 is TGTGCCAGCAGTTACTCTGGCAGGAGGGGCTATGGCTACACCTTC. Amino acids: CASSYSGRRGYGYTF. The rearrangement joins TRBV6-5 to TRBJ1-2; possible D gene TRBD1, 5 bases. The germline V gene has CDR1 MNHEY and CDR2 SVGAGI. The CDR3 covers 15 residues. Trimming pared 0 bases from V and 4 bases from J, leaving 12 bases between.